The entry that follows covers one T cell receptor beta chain sequence. This sample is drawn from a study of blood T cells in healthy people across ages. The authors ran a second PCR of roughly 6 to 12 cycles using a sample-barcoded 5' primer and a J-beta primer mix. TCRdb re-analysed the 5' RACE reads in MiXCR, keeping a single row per CDR3 protein. The profile shows some 1,500,000 distinct CDR3 sequences, less than 45% of them singletons. Trimming took off 3 bases at V and 1 base at J, with 12 bases between the two ends. Germline CDR1 and CDR2: DFQATT and SNEGSKA (reference sequence). The CDR3 contains 14 residues.

This chain uses TRBV20-1 with TRBJ1-1; maybe TRBD1 (5 bases). The origin of this receptor is a woman aged 18-30 years in good health. Material: blood. The CDR3 is CSASRDGTNTEAFF. The CDR3 coding sequence is TGCAGTGCTAGCCGGGACGGGACGAACACTGAAGCTTTCTTT.